This T cell receptor (beta chain) was recorded in a study of blood T cell repertoires in COVID-19. Study-level background: The United States, Italy and Spain were the sources of the acute and convalescent COVID-19 samples. T cells, B-cell-depleted T cells, or PBMCs provided the cDNA or gDNA that served as material.

This clone has just one count. Per the authors' pipeline: Cell counts per sample came from amplifying reference gene primers. Sequencing used immunoSEQ multiplex PCR; TCRdb keeps in-frame clones, though not all of them. For V, J and clone size, that table is used; D and trimming come from the DNA. The sample includes some 250,000 clones, approximately 85% of them seen just once. The V and J ends lost 5 bases and 8 bases, in that order; junction bases with no gene match: 9. CDR1 LNHDA and CDR2 SQIVND come from the germline V gene (reference sequence). There are 15 residues in the CDR3. The receptor was derived from a woman in her forties or fifties who had recovered from COVID-19. The sequenced sample was PBMCs or T cells enriched from blood (not recorded which). The chain employs TRBV19 and TRBJ1-4, with 9 positions matching TRBD1. The CDR3 DNA is TGTGCCAGTAGTTACCTGGGACAGGGAGGCGAAAAACTGTTTTTT. Translating it yields CASSYLGQGGEKLFF.